This T cell receptor (beta chain) derives from a study of blood T cells in healthy people across ages. Looking at the study overall: When template switching was applied, about one barcoded beta molecule was captured per two T cells.

Ranging in age from roughly 6 to 95, the donors were healthy Caucasian individuals from Russia. Alongside a J-beta primer mix, a sample-barcoded 5' primer served in a second PCR lasting about 7 to 11 cycles. From the 5' RACE reads, TCRdb called clonotypes with MiXCR, one entry per CDR3 protein. The profile shows about 930,000 distinct CDR3 sequences, about 29% of them singletons. The germline V gene encodes CDR1 PRHDT and CDR2 FYEKMQ (reference sequence). Trimming left V 6 bases short and J 4 bases short, with 16 bases between. The CDR3 consists of 15 residues. In its sample, this clonotype was seen a few times. In addition, the sample was reused for a study of T cells of mothers and their children. Per that study: Over 8 million TCR beta CDR3 reads were obtained from each mother, and about 3 million from each child.

Material: blood. This TCR was sampled from a woman between 40 and 50 years old in good health. The rearrangement links TRBV13 to TRBJ2-1; perhaps TRBD2 as D (6 bases). The CDR3 nucleotides are TGTGCCAGCAGTTCCGGACGGGCGGGATACAATGAGCAGTTCTTC. This codes for CASSSGRAGYNEQFF.